Below, 7 T cell receptor beta chains from the same sample are listed, as sequenced in a study of cytomegalovirus exposure and HLA in healthy donors. Generated by immunoSEQ multiplex PCR, the TCRdb table keeps only in-frame clones and is missing some. Of about 68,000 clones listed, about nine tenths are singletons. Specimen: PBMCs. The receptors were sampled from a man aged 18 to 30 in good health and CMV-seronegative.

The chain employs TRBV6-5 and TRBJ2-2; no firm D call. The CDR3 runs 15 residues. From germline, CDR1 is MNHEY and CDR2 SVGAGI. V lost 2 bases, J lost 4 bases, and 11 bases lay in between. The CDR3 nucleotides read TGTGCCAGCAGTTACGAGTTGAGTTCCACCGGGGAGCTGTTTTTT. Translating it yields CASSYELSSTGELFF.

The genes are TRBV5-1 and TRBJ2-1, with 16 positions matching TRBD2. V was clipped by 5 bases and J by 1 base; unmatched bases: 18. The CDR3 is 22 amino acids. Germline loops: CDR1 SGHRS, CDR2 YFSETQ. CDR3 residues: CASRRGLAGGPVILSSYNEQFF. The CDR3 region has the DNA TGCGCCAGCAGACGGGGACTAGCGGGAGGGCCGGTAATACTTTCATCCTACAATGAGCAGTTCTTC.

The J gene is TRBJ2-1, the V gene TRBV15, with 11 bases aligning to TRBD2. CDR1 LNHNV and CDR2 YYDKDF come from the germline V gene (reference sequence). The CDR3 spans 15 residues. After removal of 7 bases from V and 5 bases from J, the junction contained 7 bases not matched to a gene. CDR3 bases: TGTGCCACCAATCCCTCGGGACTAGCGGACAATGAGCAGTTCTTC. Translating gives CATNPSGLADNEQFF.

The chain carries TRBV30 and TRBJ2-7; tentatively, D is TRBD2 (6 bases). Germline lookup yields CDR1 GTSNPN and CDR2 SVGIG (reference sequence). V lost 3 bases, J lost 3 bases, and 15 bases lay in between. The length of the CDR3 is 14 residues. For the CDR3, the DNA is TGTGCCTGGAGGGCGGGGAGTCGAGGCTACGAGCAGTACTTC. Translating gives CAWRAGSRGYEQYF. Variable domain in full (rest from reference TRBV30 and TRBJ2-7): SQTIHQWPATLVQPVGSPLSLECTVEGTSNPNLYWYRQAAGRGLQLLFYSVGIGQISSEVPQNLSASRPQDRQFILSSKKLLLSDSGFYLCAWRAGSRGYEQYFGPGTRLTVT.

The V gene is TRBV11-1, the J gene TRBJ2-3; maybe TRBD2 (6 bases). The CDR3 sequence is 12 residues long. CDR1 SGHAT and CDR2 FQDESV come from the germline V gene (reference sequence). V dropped 5 bases and J dropped 6 bases, with 9 bases sitting between them. The chain's CDR3 is CASSHSGDTQYF. In nucleotides, the CDR3 is TGTGCCAGCAGCCACAGCGGGGATACGCAGTATTTT.

The chain joins TRBV5-6 to TRBJ2-7, with 10 bases matching TRBD1. This CDR3 contains 15 residues. Germline V gene sequence: CDR1 SGHDT, CDR2 YYEEEE. The V gene end was trimmed by 3 bases and the J gene end by 3 bases; junction bases not matched to a gene: 6. CDR3 amino acids: CASSSSGTGVYEQYF. The DNA for the CDR3 is TGTGCCAGCAGCTCATCCGGGACAGGGGTCTACGAGCAGTACTTC.

The chain uses TRBV7-3 and TRBJ2-1, with D possibly being TRBD2 (6 bases). Germline V lookup: CDR1 SGHTA, CDR2 FQGTGA. The CDR3 is 14 residues long. V lost 4 bases and J 4 bases, leaving 11 bases between the germline ends. DNA of the CDR3: TGTGCCAGCAGCTCCGGGGAGGAGTACAATGAGCAGTTCTTC. This gives the protein CASSSGEEYNEQFF.